This T cell receptor beta chain emerged from a study of OX40 agonist ivuxolimab in advanced cancers. Overall study: Participants averaged approximately 65 years of age (range about 23 to 90) and were less than 85% male. Study-level points and caveats: Doses of 0.1 to 3.0 mg/kg were accompanied by clonal expansion of CD4+ and CD8+ blood T cells by week 6.

Some clones are missing from TCRdb's copy, which holds only in-frame ones; the method was immunoSEQ multiplex PCR. The data hold 12,000 or so clones, with 85% to 90% observed a single time. Notes on this clone: Antigen specificity is unknown.

Trimming took off 0 bases at V and 10 bases at J, with 8 bases between the two ends. The germline CDR1 and CDR2 sequences are SGDLS and YYNGEE. The CDR3 loop spans 12 amino acids. The receptor was derived from an adult with an advanced solid tumor such as melanoma, head and neck, liver or kidney cancer. This chain links TRBV9 with TRBJ2-1; D is ambiguous. The sequenced sample was CD4+ or CD8+ T cells sorted from blood, obtained in a trial of the OX40 agonist ivuxolimab. CDR3 bases: TGTGCCAGCAGCGTAGACCCGTCGGAGCAGTTCTTC. The encoded protein is CASSVDPSEQFF.